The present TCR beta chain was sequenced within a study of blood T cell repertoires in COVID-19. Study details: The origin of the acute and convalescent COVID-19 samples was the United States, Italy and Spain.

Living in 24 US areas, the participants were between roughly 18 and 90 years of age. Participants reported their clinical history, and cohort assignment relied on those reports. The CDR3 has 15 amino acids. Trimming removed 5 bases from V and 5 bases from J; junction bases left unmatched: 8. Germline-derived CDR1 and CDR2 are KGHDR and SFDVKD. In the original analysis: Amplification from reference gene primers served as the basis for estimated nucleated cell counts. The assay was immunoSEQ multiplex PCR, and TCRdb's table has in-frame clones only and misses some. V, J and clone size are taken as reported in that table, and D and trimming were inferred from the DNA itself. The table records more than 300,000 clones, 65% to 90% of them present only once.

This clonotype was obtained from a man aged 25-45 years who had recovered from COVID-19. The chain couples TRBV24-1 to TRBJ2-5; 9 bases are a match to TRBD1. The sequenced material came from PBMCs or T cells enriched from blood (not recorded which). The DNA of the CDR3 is TGTGCCACCAGTGTCCCGGGACAGGGTATGGAGACCCAGTACTTC. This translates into CATSVPGQGMETQYF.